This T cell receptor (beta chain) was identified during a study of human T cells and chemical hapten exposure. Study information: Throughout a study of 20 to 30 weeks, patients underwent weekly scalp administration of diphenylcyclopropenone doses. Study-wide results and caveats: Sensitizing to DPC left TCRs with a frequency above 1 in 1000 unaltered.

This clonotype was picked up a small number of times. Its antigen is undetermined. Time point given: pre-sensitization, week 0. The sample's treatment: therapeutic diphenylcyclopropenone sensitization with weekly scalp DPC. Every donor had alopecia and was 18 to 70 years old; all were suitable for DPC. In TCRdb, the RACE reads were re-called with MiXCR into one record per CDR3 protein. The sample contains more than 250,000 distinct CDR3 sequences, roughly 8% of which appear only once. The CDR3 is made up of 16 amino acids. Trimming took 4 bases from V and 4 from J; bases not matched to a gene: 6. Per germline, CDR1 LGHNA and CDR2 YSLEER.

The sequenced sample was whole blood, obtained in connection with sensitization to the hapten diphenylcyclopropenone (DPC). This chain joins TRBV4-3 and TRBJ2-2, with 10 bases fitting TRBD2. The clonotype was recovered from a man between 18 and 35 years old with alopecia areata. Some clones in this sample may be carry-over from other donors' samples. The CDR3 DNA is TGCGCCAGCAGCCTCACTAGCGGGGCACGCACCGGGGAGCTGTTTTTT. Amino acid sequence: CASSLTSGARTGELFF.